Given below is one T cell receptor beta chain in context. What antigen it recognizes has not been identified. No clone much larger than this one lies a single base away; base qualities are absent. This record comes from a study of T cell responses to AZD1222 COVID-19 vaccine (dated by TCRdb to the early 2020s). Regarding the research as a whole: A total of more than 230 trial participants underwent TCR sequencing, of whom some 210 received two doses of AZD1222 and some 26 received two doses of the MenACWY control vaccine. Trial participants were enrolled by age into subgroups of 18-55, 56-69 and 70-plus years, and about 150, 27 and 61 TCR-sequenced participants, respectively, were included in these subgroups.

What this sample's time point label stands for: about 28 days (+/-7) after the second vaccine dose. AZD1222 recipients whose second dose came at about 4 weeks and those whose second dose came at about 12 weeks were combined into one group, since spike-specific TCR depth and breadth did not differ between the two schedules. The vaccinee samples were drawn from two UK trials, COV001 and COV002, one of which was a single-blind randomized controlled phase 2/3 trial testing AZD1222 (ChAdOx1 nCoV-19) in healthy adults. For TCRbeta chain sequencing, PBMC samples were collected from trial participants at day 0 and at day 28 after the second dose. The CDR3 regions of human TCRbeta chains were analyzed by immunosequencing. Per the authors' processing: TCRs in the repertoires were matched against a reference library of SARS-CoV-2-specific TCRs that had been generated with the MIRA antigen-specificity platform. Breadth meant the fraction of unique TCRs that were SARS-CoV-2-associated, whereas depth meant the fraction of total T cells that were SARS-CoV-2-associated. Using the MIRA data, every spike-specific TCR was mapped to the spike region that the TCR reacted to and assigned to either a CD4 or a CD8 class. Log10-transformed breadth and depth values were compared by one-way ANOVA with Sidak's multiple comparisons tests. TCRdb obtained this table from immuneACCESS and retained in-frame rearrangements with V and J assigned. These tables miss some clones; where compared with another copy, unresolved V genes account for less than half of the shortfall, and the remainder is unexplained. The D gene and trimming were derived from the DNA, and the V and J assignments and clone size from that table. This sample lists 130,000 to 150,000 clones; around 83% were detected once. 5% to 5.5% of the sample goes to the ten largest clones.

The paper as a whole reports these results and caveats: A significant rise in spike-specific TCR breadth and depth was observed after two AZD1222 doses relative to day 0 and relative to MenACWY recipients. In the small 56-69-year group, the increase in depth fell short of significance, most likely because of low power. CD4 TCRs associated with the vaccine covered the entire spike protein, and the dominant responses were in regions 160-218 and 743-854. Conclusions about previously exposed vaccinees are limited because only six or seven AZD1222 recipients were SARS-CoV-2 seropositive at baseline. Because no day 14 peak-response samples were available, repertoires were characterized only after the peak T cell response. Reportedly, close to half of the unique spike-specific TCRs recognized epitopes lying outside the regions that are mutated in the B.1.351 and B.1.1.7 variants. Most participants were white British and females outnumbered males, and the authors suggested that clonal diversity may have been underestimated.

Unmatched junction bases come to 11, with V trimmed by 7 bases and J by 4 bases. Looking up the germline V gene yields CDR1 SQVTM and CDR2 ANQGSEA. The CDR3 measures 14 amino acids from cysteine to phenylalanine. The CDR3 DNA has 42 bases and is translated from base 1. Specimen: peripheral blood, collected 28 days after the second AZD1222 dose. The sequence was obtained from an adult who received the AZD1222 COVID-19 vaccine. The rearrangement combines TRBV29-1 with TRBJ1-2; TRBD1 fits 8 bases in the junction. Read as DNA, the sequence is TGCAGCGCGGCGACAGGGGTAATGTTCTATGGCTACACCTTC. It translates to CSAATGVMFYGYTF.